The T cell receptor beta chain under discussion was sequenced for a study of shared clonotypes between healthy human individuals. Study information: Every donor yielded three CD4 naive, three CD4 memory, two CD8 naive and one CD8 memory plate.

The table came from immunoSEQ multiplex PCR; TCRdb's copy has only in-frame clones and leaves some out. Here the sample spans hundreds of thousands of clones, about 80% being singletons. About this clone itself: Its specificity is unknown.

Study-wide results and limits: Naive CD4 clonotypes overlapped across a handful of donors at around 5%.

Sample: memory CD4+ T cells sorted from blood. Described subset: CD45RA-negative fraction. This TCR was sampled from a woman in her 30s in good health.

In DNA form, the CDR3 reads TGTGCCAGCAGCTTTTGGGGCAGGGGTAAAGACTACGAGCAGTACTTC. Encoded protein: CASSFWGRGKDYEQYF. V gene TRBV5-4 combines with J gene TRBJ2-7, with a tentative D call TRBD1 (6 bases). The CDR3 totals 16 residues. Per germline, CDR1 SGHNT and CDR2 YYREEE (reference sequence). The V gene lost 2 bases and the J gene lost 3 bases, with 18 bases spanning the gap.